This TCR beta chain was captured in a study of shared clonotypes between healthy human individuals. Assay used: immunoSEQ multiplex PCR; TCRdb lists only in-frame clones, some missing. The table includes more than 2 million clones, around 93% detected once. Naive CD8 cells were CD45RO-negative, positively selected for CCR7, excluding terminally differentiated effector memory CD45RA+ cells. Losses at the gene ends were 0 bases for V and 4 bases for J; bases not matched to a gene: 5. The CDR3 spans 15 residues. The germline gives CDR1 SGHDT, CDR2 YYEEEE. The source material was naive CD8+ T cells from PBMCs. This sequence joins TRBV5-6 and TRBJ2-3; 7 positions agree with TRBD1. This receptor was identified in a young man in good health. Some clones in this sample may be carry-over from other donors' samples. The CDR3 DNA reads TGTGCCAGCAGCTTGGGACAGGGAAATCCAGATACGCAGTATTTT. This sequence encodes CASSLGQGNPDTQYF.